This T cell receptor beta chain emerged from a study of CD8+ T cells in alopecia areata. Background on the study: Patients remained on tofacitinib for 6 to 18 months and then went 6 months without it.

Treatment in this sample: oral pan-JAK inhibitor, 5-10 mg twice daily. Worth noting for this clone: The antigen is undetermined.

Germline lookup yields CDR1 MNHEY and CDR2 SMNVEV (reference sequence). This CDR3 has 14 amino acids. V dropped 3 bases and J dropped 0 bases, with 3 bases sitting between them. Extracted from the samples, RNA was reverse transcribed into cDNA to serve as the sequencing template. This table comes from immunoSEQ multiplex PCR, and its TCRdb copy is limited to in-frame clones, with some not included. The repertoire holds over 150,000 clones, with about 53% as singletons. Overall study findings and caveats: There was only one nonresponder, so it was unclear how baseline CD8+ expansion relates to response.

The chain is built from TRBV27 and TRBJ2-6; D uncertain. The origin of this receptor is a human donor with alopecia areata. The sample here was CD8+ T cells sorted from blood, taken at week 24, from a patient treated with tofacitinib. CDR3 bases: TGTGCCAGCAGTTTCGGCTCTGGGGCCAACGTCCTGACTTTC. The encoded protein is CASSFGSGANVLTF. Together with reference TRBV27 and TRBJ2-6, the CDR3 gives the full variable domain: EAQVTQNPRYLITVTGKKLTVTCSQNMNHEYMSWYRQDPGLGLRQIYYSMNVEVTDKGDVPEGYKVSRKEKRNFPLILESPSPNQTSLYFCASSFGSGANVLTFGAGSRLTVL.